These 21 T cell receptor beta chains came from one sample sequenced in a study of blood T cell repertoires in COVID-19 (dated by TCRdb to the early 2020s). The library was obtained by the immunoSEQ multiplex PCR assay. In its TCRdb copy, this immuneACCESS table keeps in-frame sequences only and misses some clones. Where compared with another copy, unresolved V genes explain less than half of these, and the others have no known cause. The sample data list over 200,000 clones, and about 89% of these were observed just once. The ten most abundant clones make up about 9.8% of the sample. The sequenced sample consisted of peripheral blood. The receptors derive from a man in his forties or fifties who had recovered from COVID-19.

The V call is TRBV19, the J call TRBJ1-2, with D unresolved. V lost 10 bases and J lost 4, with 16 bases in between. This CDR3 comprises 13 residues. In germline, CDR1 is LNHDA, CDR2 SQIVND (reference sequence). Here the CDR3 DNA reads TGTGCCACCTACCTGAGCCTCGGCTATGGCTACACCTTC. Its protein is CATYLSLGYGYTF.

The chain carries TRBV20-1 and TRBJ2-5, with TRBD1 identical over 8 bases. V was pared by 5 bases and J by 5 bases, with 1 base of the junction left unmatched. CDR1 is DFQATT, CDR2 SNEGSKA, per germline (reference sequence). The CDR3 runs to 11 residues. The CDR3 sequence: CSAQGAETQYF. DNA for the CDR3: TGCAGTGCTCAGGGGGCGGAGACCCAGTACTTC.

The J gene is TRBJ2-1, the V gene TRBV11-2; 10 nucleotides match TRBD2. Germline V gene lookup returns CDR1 SGHAT and CDR2 FQNNGV. With 2 bases clipped from V and 3 bases from J, the junction kept 4 bases outside the gene matches. The CDR3 extends over 16 amino acids. CDR3 in DNA: TGTGCCAGCAGCTTAAAGCGGGGGGGCGACTACAATGAGCAGTTCTTC. Its translation: CASSLKRGGDYNEQFF.

J is TRBJ1-2 and V is TRBV6-5; no reliable D call. The CDR3 sequence is 13 residues long. The germline gives CDR1 MNHEY, CDR2 SVGAGI. Trimming took off 0 bases at V and 3 bases at J, with 5 bases between the two ends. The CDR3 DNA follows: TGTGCCAGCAGTTACTCGGGAGACTATGGCTACACCTTC. Translating gives CASSYSGDYGYTF.

This clone appeared a single time. This chain joins TRBV6-1 and TRBJ2-3, with TRBD2 identical over 7 bases. Trimming at V came to 2 bases and at J to 8 bases, leaving 4 bases not matched to a gene. Germline V gives CDR1 MNHNS, CDR2 SASEGT. The CDR3 has 13 amino acids. The CDR3 region is CASSERPSGTQYF. Here the CDR3 DNA reads TGTGCCAGCAGTGAACGTCCTAGCGGTACGCAGTATTTT.

The V call is TRBV4-1, the J call TRBJ2-1, with D tentatively TRBD2 (6 bases). The CDR3 loop spans 17 amino acids. Trimming removed 4 bases from V and 0 bases from J, with 16 bases in between. CDR1 is MGHRA and CDR2 is YSYEKL in the germline V gene. CDR3 residues: CASSLDHGTASYNEQFF. The CDR3 DNA follows: TGCGCCAGCAGCCTTGATCACGGGACTGCCTCCTACAATGAGCAGTTCTTC.

The chain employs TRBV9 and TRBJ2-1; TRBD1 matches 10 bases. The junction had 12 bases not matched to a gene; V was cut back by 0 bases and J by 12 bases. The CDR3 extends over 16 amino acids. Germline CDR1 and CDR2: SGDLS and YYNGEE. CDR3 region: CASSVAKTGGLIAQFF. DNA for the CDR3: TGTGCCAGCAGCGTAGCGAAGACAGGGGGCCTAATTGCGCAGTTCTTC.

This clone was counted a few times. This sequence joins TRBV19 and TRBJ1-2; maybe TRBD1 (5 bases). This CDR3 spans 11 amino acids. Germline CDR1 is LNHDA and CDR2 is SQIVND (reference sequence). V was clipped by 11 bases and J by 8 bases, with 15 bases between them. Here the CDR3 reads CALSSGNGYTF. CDR3 nucleotide sequence: TGTGCCCTCAGTTCAGGGAACGGCTACACCTTC.

The chain combines TRBV5-1 with TRBJ2-1; possibly TRBD1 for D (5 bases). The CDR3 consists of 16 residues. Per germline, CDR1 SGHRS and CDR2 YFSETQ. V lost 1 base and J 1 base, leaving 12 bases between the germline ends. This CDR3 reads CASSLLGRASYNEQFF. The CDR3 DNA is TGCGCCAGCAGCTTGTTAGGCAGGGCTTCCTACAATGAGCAGTTCTTC.

This chain joins TRBV27 and TRBJ1-2, with 9 bases that match TRBD1. Germline values: CDR1 MNHEY, CDR2 SMNVEV (reference sequence). This CDR3 is 14 amino acids long. J lost 4 bases, V lost 6 bases, and 6 bases had no gene match. This CDR3 is CASSATDRGYGYTF. The CDR3 bases are TGTGCCAGCAGCGCAACGGACAGGGGCTATGGCTACACCTTC.

The genes are TRBV14 and TRBJ2-3; D uncertain. The germline V and J ends were trimmed by 0 bases and 3 bases, with 10 bases remaining between them. The germline CDR1 and CDR2 sequences are SGHDN and FVKESK. The CDR3 loop spans 15 amino acids. Here the CDR3 DNA reads TGTGCCAGCAGCCAAGATCTAAGAAGTACAGATACGCAGTATTTT. This gives the protein CASSQDLRSTDTQYF.

The rearrangement links TRBV30 to TRBJ2-3; D may be TRBD1 (5 bases). Germline V gene sequence: CDR1 GTSNPN, CDR2 SVGIG (reference sequence). V gave up 2 bases and J gave up 4 bases, with 13 bases separating them. CDR3 length equals 14 residues. CDR3 loop: CAWSSTAFADTQYF. DNA of the CDR3: TGTGCCTGGAGTTCGACAGCTTTCGCAGATACGCAGTATTTT.

This clone was observed once. This sequence joins TRBV7-2 and TRBJ2-5, with 7 bases lining up with TRBD2. With V trimmed by 2 bases and J by 5 bases, 8 bases remained unmatched. The germline CDR1 and CDR2 sequences are SGHTA and FQGNSA. There are 15 residues in the CDR3. The chain's CDR3 is CASSLQGTTGETQYF. CDR3 DNA: TGTGCCAGCAGCTTACAAGGGACTACCGGGGAGACCCAGTACTTC.

This clone was detected only once. The chain joins TRBV5-6 to TRBJ2-3; 8 positions agree with TRBD2. The CDR3 has 16 residues. V trimming: 4 bases; J trimming: 2 bases; junction bases outside the gene matches: 9. The germline CDR1 and CDR2 sequences are SGHDT and YYEEEE. The CDR3 region has the DNA TGTGCCAGCAGCCAGTTTAGGCGGGGGGTCACAGATACGCAGTATTTT. Its protein is CASSQFRRGVTDTQYF.

The chain combines TRBV7-2 with TRBJ2-7; a possible D gene is TRBD2 (6 bases). Germline CDR1 and CDR2: SGHTA and FQGNSA. With 1 base removed from V and 6 bases from J, the gap between germline ends came to 13 bases. The CDR3 extends over 14 amino acids. The CDR3 reads CASSLGTMAGEQYF. In nucleotides, the CDR3 is TGTGCCAGCAGCTTAGGGACTATGGCAGGCGAGCAGTACTTC.

The rearrangement links TRBV5-1 to TRBJ1-2; D remains ambiguous. This CDR3 contains 18 residues. With 0 bases removed from V and 8 bases from J, the gap between germline ends came to 26 bases. The V gene's germline CDR1 is SGHRS and CDR2 YFSETQ. The CDR3 nucleotides are TGCGCCAGCAGCTTGGAGACGCGAGGAGGCCCCGCTAATAGGGGCTACACCTTC. It specifies CASSLETRGGPANRGYTF.

The chain carries TRBV29-1 and TRBJ2-7, with a weak D call TRBD1 (6 bases). The CDR3 has 12 amino acids. Germline-derived CDR1 and CDR2 are SQVTM and ANQGSEA. V lost 4 bases and J 4 bases, leaving 11 bases between the germline ends. In DNA, the CDR3 is TGCAGCGTTGCGCGTCAGGGGTACGAGCAGTACTTC. Amino acids: CSVARQGYEQYF.

This rearrangement joins TRBV9 to TRBJ1-4, with D unclear. Deletions cut 4 bases from V and 6 bases from J, with 13 bases between. The CDR3 consists of 14 residues. Germline V CDR1 and CDR2: SGDLS, YYNGEE. CDR3 DNA sequence: TGTGCCAGCAGCCCCACAGCTGCTCATGAAAAACTGTTTTTT. This codes for CASSPTAAHEKLFF.

This sequence joins TRBV2 and TRBJ2-1, with 7 bases lining up with TRBD1. Trimming removed 8 bases from V and 4 bases from J; junction bases left unmatched: 11. CDR3 length: 15 residues. Germline CDR1 is SNHLY and CDR2 is FYNNEI. The CDR3 bases are TGTGCCAGCGTTCGCCCGGGACAGACATACAATGAGCAGTTCTTC. Protein sequence: CASVRPGQTYNEQFF.

The gene calls are TRBV19 and TRBJ1-5, with TRBD1 matching over 12 bases. The CDR3 runs 16 residues. Germline values: CDR1 LNHDA, CDR2 SQIVND (reference sequence). V gave up 4 bases and J gave up 6 bases; unmatched junction bases: 7. For the CDR3, the DNA is TGTGCCAGTAGTAACTCCGGGACAGGGGGCGTTCAGCCCCAGCATTTT. Its protein is CASSNSGTGGVQPQHF.

The CDR3 protein is CASSIDMSYRLYGYTF. The CDR3 coding sequence is TGTGCCAGTAGTATAGACATGTCGTACAGGCTTTATGGCTACACCTTC. This chain joins TRBV19 and TRBJ1-2, with D maybe TRBD1 (5 bases). This CDR3 comprises 16 residues. Germline CDR1 and CDR2: LNHDA and SQIVND (reference sequence). The V end was cut by 0 bases, the J end by 5 bases, with 16 bases between.